A single T cell receptor (beta chain) is shown here with its context. Data came from immunoSEQ multiplex PCR; TCRdb stores just in-frame clones and leaves some out. The data contain about 59,000 clones, approximately 90% of them singletons. These data originate in a study of T cell changes during pregnancy in multiple sclerosis. Trimming stripped 2 bases from V and 4 bases from J, with 22 bases between. This CDR3 region has 18 residues. Germline values: CDR1 SGHDT, CDR2 YYEEEE. The sample here was peripheral blood, taken in the third trimester of pregnancy. The chain combines TRBV5-6 with TRBJ1-3; D call uncertain. The receptor's source is a female donor in good health, enrolled as a control in a pregnancy study. The CDR3 nucleotides read TGTGCCAGCAGCTTTGGAATCCCAACAAACGAACTAGGAAACACCATATATTTT. Translation: CASSFGIPTNELGNTIYF.